This T cell receptor (beta chain) was sequenced during a study of blood T cell repertoires in COVID-19. Whole-study context: Spain, Italy and the United States supplied samples that represented acute and convalescent COVID-19. Sources were T cells, B-cell-depleted T cells, or PBMCs; the material itself was cDNA or gDNA.

Generated by immunoSEQ multiplex PCR, the TCRdb table keeps only in-frame clones and is missing some. The sample holds 100,000 to 150,000 clones, 74% seen once. Germline lookup yields CDR1 MNHEY and CDR2 SVGAGI. With V trimmed by 5 bases and J by 3 bases, 5 bases remained unmatched. This CDR3 has 14 amino acids. J is TRBJ2-7 and V is TRBV6-5; 9 bases map to TRBD1. Sequenced: peripheral blood. The TCR originated in a man older than 75 with COVID-19, enrolled during active disease. CDR3 amino acids: CASSPGTGIYEQYF. As DNA, the CDR3 is TGTGCCAGCAGTCCCGGGACAGGGATCTACGAGCAGTACTTC.